The 5 T cell receptor beta chains reported below all come from one sample, sequenced in a study of shared clonotypes between healthy human individuals. The method was immunoSEQ multiplex PCR; TCRdb's version includes in-frame clones alone and lacks a portion of them. The data hold more than 2 million clones, with almost 96% observed a single time. Sequenced input: naive CD4+ T cells sorted from blood. As to subset: CD45RA+ positively selected. The receptor set was obtained from a man between 18 and 29 years old in good health.

The chain combines TRBV30 with TRBJ2-1; D could derive from TRBD1 or TRBD2 (6 bases each). The germline V gene encodes CDR1 GTSNPN and CDR2 SVGIG (reference sequence). This CDR3 is built from 11 residues. The V end was cut by 2 bases, the J end by 10 bases, with 9 bases between. The CDR3: CAWSRGTEQFF. The CDR3 DNA reads TGTGCCTGGAGTCGCGGGACAGAGCAGTTCTTC. Variable domain in full (rest from reference TRBV30 and TRBJ2-1): SQTIHQWPATLVQPVGSPLSLECTVEGTSNPNLYWYRQAAGRGLQLLFYSVGIGQISSEVPQNLSASRPQDRQFILSSKKLLLSDSGFYLCAWSRGTEQFFGPGTRLTVL.

This clone has a handful of counts. The gene calls are TRBV7-9 and TRBJ1-2; D unresolved. Trimming removed 3 bases at V and 11 bases at J, with 13 bases between. Looked up from germline, CDR1 is SEHNR and CDR2 is FQNEAQ (reference sequence). The CDR3 has 12 amino acids. The CDR3 bases are TGTGCCAGCAGCTTCGGGCAGGAGGTGTACACCTTC. Encoded protein: CASSFGQEVYTF.

The V and J genes are TRBV6-6 and TRBJ2-3; maybe TRBD2 (7 bases). V shed 6 bases and J shed 5 bases, with 18 bases lying between them. Germline V lookup: CDR1 MNHNY, CDR2 SVGAGI (reference sequence). The CDR3 contains 15 residues. CDR3 nucleotides: TGTGCCAGCAGCGTTGGGGGGGCCAGCGTAGATACGCAGTATTTT. The encoded protein is CASSVGGASVDTQYF.

CDR3 coding DNA: TGTGCCAGCAGCTTAGCCGGGGGGGTCCCAGATACGCAGTATTTT. The encoded protein is CASSLAGGVPDTQYF. J is TRBJ2-3 and V is TRBV7-2; 8 bases fit TRBD2. Germline V gene sequence: CDR1 SGHTA, CDR2 FQGNSA. This CDR3 comprises 15 residues. Germline trimming cut 0 bases from V and 4 bases from J; bases unmatched to any gene: 3.

The chain carries TRBV2 and TRBJ2-7, with TRBD1 matching over 8 bases. Trimming at V came to 7 bases and at J to 3 bases, leaving 5 bases not matched to a gene. The V gene's germline CDR1 is SNHLY and CDR2 FYNNEI. The CDR3 extends over 13 amino acids. The CDR3 here is CASNGQGNYEQYF. The CDR3 DNA sequence: TGTGCCAGCAACGGACAGGGTAACTACGAGCAGTACTTC.